What follows are 9 T cell receptor beta chains derived from one specimen sequenced in a study of response to subunit inactivated influenza vaccine. TCRdb analysed the RT-PCR reads with MiXCR anew, one entry per CDR3 protein. The sample lists more than 600,000 distinct CDR3 sequences, less than 20% occurring once. Sequenced here: PBMCs from blood, sampled about 5 days after vaccination. Receptors were obtained from a middle-aged man who received an inactivated influenza vaccine.

The CDR3 protein is CSLLLAGADTQYF. The CDR3 DNA follows: TGCAGTCTACTACTAGCGGGAGCAGATACGCAGTATTTT. The J gene is TRBJ2-3, the V gene TRBV29-1; 11 bases are a match to TRBD2. CDR3 length: 13 residues. Germline V CDR1 and CDR2: SQVTM, ANQGSEA.

This clonotype was counted many times. This sequence joins TRBV20-1 and TRBJ2-3, with 8 bases fitting TRBD2. The CDR3 has 15 amino acids. V shed 6 bases, J shed 5 bases, and the junction held 13 bases outside the gene matches. From germline, CDR1 is DFQATT and CDR2 SNEGSKA (reference sequence). As DNA, the CDR3 is TGCAGTGCCGACTTCGCGGGAGGTCTGGTAGATACGCAGTATTTT. As protein: CSADFAGGLVDTQYF.

The chain uses TRBV11-1 and TRBJ2-2; 7 bases map to TRBD2. Germline assignment: CDR1 SGHAT and CDR2 FQDESV (reference sequence). This CDR3 has 16 amino acids. V shed 1 base, J shed 0 bases, and the junction held 2 bases outside the gene matches. In DNA form, the CDR3 reads TGTGCCAGCAGCTTAGAAGCGGGATCGAACACCGGGGAGCTGTTTTTT. Protein product: CASSLEAGSNTGELFF.

J is TRBJ1-2 and V is TRBV20-1, with D tentatively TRBD1 (5 bases). Per germline, CDR1 DFQATT and CDR2 SNEGSKA (reference sequence). V gave up 5 bases and J gave up 11 bases, with 12 bases separating them. This CDR3 is built from 10 residues. The CDR3 region has the DNA TGCAGTGCTGGGGCCCCGCGGTACACCTTC. Protein product: CSAGAPRYTF.

This chain uses TRBV6-2 or TRBV6-3 with TRBJ2-6; no clear D gene. Germline V CDR1 and CDR2: MNHEY, SVGEGT. The CDR3 covers 17 residues. V gave up 2 bases and J gave up 2 bases, with 13 bases separating them. The CDR3 sequence: CASSYPVGRPGANVLTF. The CDR3, as DNA: TGTGCCAGCAGTTACCCGGTCGGGCGACCTGGGGCCAACGTCCTGACTTTC.

This chain links TRBV25-1 with TRBJ2-4, with no clear D. The V gene's germline CDR1 is MGHDK and CDR2 SYGVNS. The CDR3 has 12 residues. The V gene lost 5 bases and the J gene lost 8 bases, with 10 bases spanning the gap. DNA for the CDR3: TGTGCCAGCAGTCTTAACGTAGACATTCAGTACTTC. It yields the protein CASSLNVDIQYF.

V and J are TRBV7-8 and TRBJ2-3, with 14 bases fitting TRBD2. The V and J ends lost 3 bases and 0 bases, in that order; junction bases with no gene match: 5. Germline V lookup: CDR1 SGHVS, CDR2 FQNEAQ. The CDR3 has 18 amino acids. CDR3 DNA sequence: TGTGCCAGCAGCTTCAGGACTAGCGGGGGGCCTAGCACAGATACGCAGTATTTT. Translating gives CASSFRTSGGPSTDTQYF.

The V call is TRBV12-3 or TRBV12-4, the J call TRBJ2-2; tentatively, D is TRBD2 (5 bases). There are 14 residues in the CDR3. Trimming took 6 bases from V and 5 from J, leaving 13 bases between them. CDR3 in DNA: TGTGCCAGCAGATGGAGGATGGGGACCGGGGAGCTGTTTTTT. Translation: CASRWRMGTGELFF.

This clonotype came up a few times. The CDR3 region is CASSQTRMETQYF. Here the CDR3 DNA reads TGTGCCAGCAGCCAAACGAGGATGGAGACCCAGTACTTC. The chain is built from TRBV3-1 and TRBJ2-5; D is uncertain. Germline V gives CDR1 LGHDT, CDR2 YNNKEL (reference sequence). The CDR3 is made up of 13 amino acids. The V end was cut by 2 bases, the J end by 5 bases, with 9 bases between.